This T cell receptor (beta chain) was observed in a study of T cells in Graves' hyperthyroidism and ophthalmopathy. The study's findings and limits: In simple terms, a model built on 13 V-J features told ophthalmopathy apart from stable hyperthyroidism.

It was RNA transcripts that yielded the amplified TCR beta CDR3 regions. Carried out on the TCR CDR3, a first-round RT-PCR used the HTBI primer set. TCRdb called the multiplex PCR reads again in MiXCR, with one record for every CDR3 protein. Of approximately 720,000 distinct CDR3 sequences listed, over 15% were seen once; the top ten hold 16%. This clonotype has only a few counts. The target antigen is unknown. Germline V gene data show CDR1 as SNHLY and CDR2 as FYNNEI. V was clipped by 7 bases and J by 5 bases, with 14 bases between them. This CDR3 has 13 amino acids. Uncontrolled infection, other autoimmune disease, pregnancy or lactation barred patients from enrollment. Used for diagnoses were clinical symptoms, serum thyroxine and TRAb, thyroid ultrasound and orbital computed tomography.

The chain has TRBV2 and TRBJ2-5, with D maybe TRBD1 (6 bases). The TCR sequence derives from a woman between 50 and 59 years old with Graves' hyperthyroidism that later progressed to Graves' ophthalmopathy. Sequencing was performed on blood. Written as DNA, the CDR3 is TGTGCCAGCAACACAGGGCTTGGGGAGACCCAGTACTTC. Amino acid sequence: CASNTGLGETQYF. The entire variable domain, with the rest obtained from reference TRBV2 and TRBJ2-5, is as follows: EPEVTQTPSHQVTQMGQEVILRCVPISNHLYFYWYRQILGQKVEFLVSFYNNEISEKSEIFDDQFSVERPDGSNFTLKIRSTKLEDSAMYFCASNTGLGETQYFGPGTRLLVL.